This T cell receptor (beta chain) emerged from a study of T-cell reconstitution after alpha-beta-depleted transplantation in children. CDR1 is MGHRA and CDR2 is YSYEKL in the germline V gene. V was trimmed by 5 bases and J by 1 base, leaving 15 bases between them. The CDR3 spans 15 residues. The sample holds a few counts of this clonotype. Unique molecular identifiers were incorporated into the prepared TCRbeta library. In TCRdb, the PCR reads were re-called with MiXCR into one record per CDR3 protein. This table holds some 490,000 distinct CDR3 sequences, 9.5% to 15% found once. The genes are TRBV4-1 and TRBJ2-7; weak D call: TRBD2 (6 bases). The TCR was taken from a human donor who donated a stem cell graft to a child with combined immunodeficiency. The input for sequencing was PBMCs from the stem cell graft donor, taken from the stem cell graft. In DNA, the CDR3 is TGCGCCAGCAGCTTCCTATCGGGGGAATCCTACGAGCAGTACTTC. This gives the protein CASSFLSGESYEQYF.